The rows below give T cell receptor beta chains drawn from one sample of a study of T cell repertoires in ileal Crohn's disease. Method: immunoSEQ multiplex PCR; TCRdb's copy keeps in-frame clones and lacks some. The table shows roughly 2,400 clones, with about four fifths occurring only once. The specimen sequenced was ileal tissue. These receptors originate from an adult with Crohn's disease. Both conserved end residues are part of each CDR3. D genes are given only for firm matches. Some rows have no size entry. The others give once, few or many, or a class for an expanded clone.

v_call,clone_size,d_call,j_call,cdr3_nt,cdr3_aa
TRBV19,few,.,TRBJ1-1,TGTGCCAGTACGAAGAGGGACACTGAAGCTTTCTTT,CASTKRDTEAFF
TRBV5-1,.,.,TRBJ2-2,TGCGCCAGCAATTCCGGGAACACCGGGGAGCTGTTTTTT,CASNSGNTGELFF
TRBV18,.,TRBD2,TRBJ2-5,TGTGCCAGCTCACCACCGATTCAGGGAGCGGGGGAGACCCAGTACTTC,CASSPPIQGAGETQYF
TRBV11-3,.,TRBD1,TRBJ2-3,TGTGCCAGCAGGCAGGGACAGGGGGTTTCAGATACGCAGTATTTT,CASRQGQGVSDTQYF
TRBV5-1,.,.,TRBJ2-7,TGCGCCAGCACCCACGACAGCTACGAGCAGTACTTC,CASTHDSYEQYF
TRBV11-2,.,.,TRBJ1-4,TGTGCCAGCAGCTCAGGAGGGAGACAACATGAAAAACTGTTTTTT,CASSSGGRQHEKLFF
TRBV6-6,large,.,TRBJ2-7,TGTGCCAGCAGTTCCTTTTCGGACGAGCAGTACTTC,CASSSFSDEQYF
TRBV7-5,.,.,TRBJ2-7,TGTGCCAGAAGCTCGATAGCGGGAGAATTCTACGAGCAGTACTTC,CARSSIAGEFYEQYF
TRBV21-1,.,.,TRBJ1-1,TGTGCCAGCACCACAGACCTTGAAGCTTTCTTT,CASTTDLEAFF
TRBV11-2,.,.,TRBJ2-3,TGTGCCAGCAGATCTGGCACAGATACGCAGTATTTT,CASRSGTDTQYF
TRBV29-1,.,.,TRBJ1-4,TGCAGCGCGGGACACGGTAATGAAAAACTGTTTTTT,CSAGHGNEKLFF
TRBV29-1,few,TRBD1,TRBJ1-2,TGCAGCGTTGCCCGAGGGACAGGGGGCGAGTATGGCTACACCTTC,CSVARGTGGEYGYTF
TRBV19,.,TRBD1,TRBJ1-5,TGTGCCAGTAGTAGCGGGACAGTCAATCAGCCCCAGCATTTT,CASSSGTVNQPQHF
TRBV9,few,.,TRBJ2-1,TGTGCCAGCAGCGTAAGCGAAAGCTCCTACAATGAGCAGTTCTTC,CASSVSESSYNEQFF
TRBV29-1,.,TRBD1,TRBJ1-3,TGCAGCGTTGTAGCCAGGGGGACTGGAAACACCATATATTTT,CSVVARGTGNTIYF
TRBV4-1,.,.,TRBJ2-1,TGCGCCAGCAGCCACACCCCCAGGGAGCAGTTCTTC,CASSHTPREQFF
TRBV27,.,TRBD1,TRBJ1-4,TGTGCCAGCAGTTCCAGGCCCGACAGGGTGGGCGAAAAACTGTTTTTT,CASSSRPDRVGEKLFF
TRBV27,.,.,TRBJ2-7,TGTGCCAGCAGTTTACGAGGAAACGAGCAGTACTTC,CASSLRGNEQYF
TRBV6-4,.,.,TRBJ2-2,TGTGCCAGCAGTGGGGGCTTGAACACCGGGGAGCTGTTTTTT,CASSGGLNTGELFF
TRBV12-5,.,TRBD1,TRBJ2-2,TGTGCTAGTGGTTCCTGGAAGACAGGGGTCACCGGGGAGCTGTTTTTT,CASGSWKTGVTGELFF
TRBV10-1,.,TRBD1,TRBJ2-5,TGCGCCAGCAGTAGACAGGGAAAAGAGACCCAGTACTTC,CASSRQGKETQYF
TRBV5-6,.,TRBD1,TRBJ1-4,TGTGCCAGCAGCTTAGGGACAGGTGATGAAAAACTGTTTTTT,CASSLGTGDEKLFF
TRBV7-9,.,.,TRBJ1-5,TGTGCCAGCAGCTTATCGGGGAATCAGCCCCAGCATTTT,CASSLSGNQPQHF
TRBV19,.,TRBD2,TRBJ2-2,TGTGCCAGTAGTATCGCGGGAGGGACCGGGGAGCTGTTTTTT,CASSIAGGTGELFF
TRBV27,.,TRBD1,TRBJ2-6,TGTGCCAGCGGCCCGGGACAGTTTACCTCTGGGGCCAACGTCCTGACTTTC,CASGPGQFTSGANVLTF